The clone carrying this T cell receptor beta chain was seen a few times. This sample is drawn from a study of blood T cell repertoires in COVID-19. Study information: Collection of acute and convalescent COVID-19 samples took place in the United States, Italy and Spain. PBMCs, B-cell-depleted T cells, or T cells provided the cDNA or gDNA that made up the material.

Profiling relied on immunoSEQ multiplex PCR, and the TCRdb table lists in-frame clones only, not all of them. Here the sample spans 130,000 to 150,000 clones, 88% being singletons. The sequence came from a woman aged 45-65 years with acute or convalescent COVID-19. Source material: peripheral blood.

DNA of the CDR3: TGTGCCAGCAGCCAAGAAATGAGTTACACTGAAGCTTTCTTT. Its protein product is CASSQEMSYTEAFF. V usage is TRBV3-1 (or the pseudogene TRBV3-2) and J usage is TRBJ1-1; unclear D gene. This CDR3 has 14 amino acids. The ends were cut back, 0 bases at V and 3 bases at J, with 8 bases in the middle. Germline V CDR1 and CDR2: LGHDT, YNNKEL (reference sequence).